These 17 T cell receptor beta chains originate from one sample sequenced in a study of Ad26.COV2.S vaccination and SARS-CoV-2 variants. Treatment reported: some 20 received Ad26.COV2.S at low or high dose, single or two shots; about 5 received placebo; per-sample allocation not given. Material that was analyzed had been drawn on day 63 after the first vaccine or placebo injection. TCRdb keeps only in-frame clones here, not all; method: immunoSEQ multiplex PCR. The sample lists 300,000 to 350,000 clones; roughly 88% were seen once. Source: peripheral blood, taken in a trial of Ad26.COV2.S vaccine versus placebo. The receptors here all came from a person aged 18-60 years who received the Ad26.COV2.S COVID-19 vaccine or a placebo.

In its sample, this clone was seen once. The V and J genes are TRBV7-8 and TRBJ1-1; D is uncertain. The germline V and J ends were trimmed by 1 base and 1 base, with 16 bases remaining between them. The CDR3 length is 17 residues. Germline V lookup: CDR1 SGHVS, CDR2 FQNEAQ. CDR3 sequence: CASSLVEGEIENTEAFF. As DNA, the CDR3 is TGTGCCAGCAGCTTAGTTGAGGGTGAGATCGAGAACACTGAAGCTTTCTTT. Full variable domain (remainder filled in from reference TRBV7-8 and TRBJ1-1): GAGVSQSPRYKVAKRGQDVALRCDPISGHVSLFWYQQALGQGPEFLTYFQNEAQLDKSGLPSDRFFAERPEGSVSTLKIQRTQQEDSAVYLCASSLVEGEIENTEAFFGQGTRLTVV.

With respect to this clone: At one end the junction does not follow the germline gene, possibly because of a read error. The rearrangement joins TRBV28 to TRBJ1-1; tentative D call: TRBD1 (5 bases). CDR1 and CDR2 (germline): MDHEN, SYDVKM. The CDR3 is 14 amino acids. The CDR3 DNA reads as TGTGCCAGCAGTCTCACCTCAGGGAACCCTGAAGCTTTCTTT. Its translation is CASSLTSGNPEAFF. The whole variable domain, filled in from reference TRBV28 and TRBJ1-1, reads DVKVTQSSRYLVKRTGEKVFLECVQDMDHENMFWYRQDPGLGLRLIYFSYDVKMKEKGDIPEGYSVSREKKERFSLILESASTNQTSMYLCASSLTSGNPEAFFGQGTRLTVV.

The chain combines TRBV7-9 with TRBJ1-2, with TRBD1 as a possible D gene (5 bases). The CDR3 runs to 14 residues. V gave up 5 bases and J gave up 0 bases, with 10 bases separating them. Looked up from germline, CDR1 is SEHNR and CDR2 is FQNEAQ (reference sequence). The CDR3: CASSITGANYGYTF. The CDR3 DNA reads as TGTGCCAGCAGCATAACAGGTGCTAACTATGGCTACACCTTC.

The chain carries TRBV7-3 and TRBJ1-5; maybe TRBD1 (6 bases). V lost 4 bases, J lost 0 bases, and 13 bases lay in between. Per the germline V gene, CDR1 is SGHTA and CDR2 is FQGTGA. The CDR3 extends over 16 amino acids. This CDR3 is CASSSRGTYSNQPQHF. The CDR3 DNA reads TGTGCCAGCAGCTCCAGGGGCACATATAGCAATCAGCCCCAGCATTTT.

The chain links TRBV6-6 to TRBJ2-3; no definite D call. V was pared by 7 bases and J by 1 base, with 9 bases between. The CDR3 loop spans 13 amino acids. Per the germline V gene, CDR1 is MNHNY and CDR2 is SVGAGI (reference sequence). The CDR3 DNA sequence: TGTGCCAGCAACCGCGGACGCACAGATACGCAGTATTTT. Translation gives CASNRGRTDTQYF.

The chain joins TRBV29-1 to TRBJ1-2, with 10 positions matching TRBD1. Germline CDR1 SQVTM, CDR2 ANQGSEA. V gave up 3 bases and J gave up 6 bases; unmatched junction bases: 10. The CDR3 is 15 residues long. This CDR3 reads CSVEVTGTGADGYTF. CDR3 sequence (DNA): TGCAGCGTTGAGGTGACCGGGACAGGGGCGGATGGCTACACCTTC.

The chain uses TRBV10-3 and TRBJ1-4; D gene ambiguous. This CDR3 is built from 15 residues. Germline V CDR1 and CDR2: ENHRY, SYGVKD. The germline V and J ends were trimmed by 5 bases and 3 bases, with 13 bases remaining between them. The CDR3 sequence is CAISLRRGPNEKLFF. The CDR3 DNA sequence: TGTGCCATCAGTCTCCGACGGGGTCCTAATGAAAAACTGTTTTTT.

The rearrangement uses TRBV12-3 or TRBV12-4 and TRBJ1-1, with D maybe TRBD1 (5 bases). The ends were cut back, 4 bases at V and 8 bases at J, with 8 bases in the middle. The CDR3 totals 11 residues. CDR3 residues: CASSYRDEAFF. Written as DNA, the CDR3 is TGTGCCAGCAGTTACCGGGACGAAGCTTTCTTT.

This rearrangement joins TRBV5-8 to TRBJ2-7, with TRBD1 matching over 8 bases. CDR1 and CDR2 from the germline V gene are SGHTS and YDEGEE. This CDR3 has 15 residues. Trimming at V came to 0 bases and at J to 3 bases, leaving 5 bases not matched to a gene. CDR3 region: CASSLAGTGDYEQYF. CDR3 sequence (DNA): TGTGCCAGCAGCTTGGCCGGGACAGGAGACTACGAGCAGTACTTC. The full variable domain, rest sourced from reference TRBV5-8 and TRBJ2-7, is EAGVTQSPTHLIKTRGQQATLRCSPISGHTSVYWYQQALGLGLQFLLWYDEGEERNRGNFPPRFSGRQFPNYSSELNVNALELEDSALYLCASSLAGTGDYEQYFGPGTRLTVT.

The V gene is TRBV11-3, the J gene TRBJ2-5; a possible D gene is TRBD1 (5 bases). The V gene lost 0 bases and the J gene lost 1 base, with 9 bases spanning the gap. There are 15 residues in the CDR3. Germline V CDR1 and CDR2: SGHNT, YENEEA. This chain's CDR3 is CASSLEAGFQETQYF. CDR3 in DNA: TGTGCCAGCAGCTTAGAGGCAGGGTTCCAAGAGACCCAGTACTTC.

The CDR3: CASSVVRANTDTQYF. CDR3 DNA sequence: TGTGCCAGCAGCGTAGTAAGAGCCAACACAGATACGCAGTATTTT. The rearrangement uses TRBV9 and TRBJ2-3; D ambiguous. The ends were cut back, 0 bases at V and 2 bases at J, with 10 bases in the middle. This CDR3 spans 15 amino acids. The V gene's germline CDR1 is SGDLS and CDR2 YYNGEE.

The gene calls are TRBV6-1 and TRBJ2-2; D uncertain. Germline loops: CDR1 MNHNS, CDR2 SASEGT. There are 15 residues in the CDR3. Trimming removed 1 base from V and 5 bases from J, with 11 bases in between. The CDR3 reads CASSEGQRRTGELFF. Written as DNA, the CDR3 is TGTGCCAGCAGTGAAGGACAACGTCGGACCGGGGAGCTGTTTTTT.

The rearrangement links TRBV27 to TRBJ2-7, with TRBD2 matching over 7 bases. CDR3 length: 15 amino acids. V dropped 5 bases and J dropped 4; count of bases not matched to a gene: 11. Looked up from germline, CDR1 is MNHEY and CDR2 is SMNVEV (reference sequence). The CDR3 bases are TGTGCCAGCAGTAGGTCCGGGACTATCCATTACGAGCAGTACTTC. This translates into CASSRSGTIHYEQYF.

The gene calls are TRBV27 and TRBJ1-2, with TRBD1 matching 9 bases. The CDR3 has 14 residues. Trimming at V came to 6 bases and at J to 4 bases, leaving 6 bases not matched to a gene. Germline V gives CDR1 MNHEY, CDR2 SMNVEV (reference sequence). This CDR3 is CASRRTGEGYGYTF. CDR3 nucleotide sequence: TGTGCCAGCAGGCGGACAGGGGAAGGCTATGGCTACACCTTC.

The gene calls are TRBV7-3 and TRBJ1-2; the D gene is possibly TRBD1 (5 bases). Germline V lookup: CDR1 SGHTA, CDR2 FQGTGA. V gave up 5 bases and J gave up 5 bases, with 12 bases separating them. This CDR3 is 13 amino acids long. The CDR3 sequence is CASSPQGGYGYTF. In nucleotides, the CDR3 is TGTGCCAGCAGCCCGCAGGGAGGGTATGGCTACACCTTC.

The genes are TRBV18 and TRBJ1-1; D gene ambiguous. V was shortened by 1 base and J by 9 bases, with 12 bases between the two germline ends. Germline V gives CDR1 KGHSH, CDR2 LQKENI. The length of the CDR3 is 13 residues. The CDR3 region has the DNA TGTGCCAGCTCACCACGAGCCGCAGATAAAGCTTTCTTT. Protein product: CASSPRAADKAFF. The whole variable domain, filled in from reference TRBV18 and TRBJ1-1, reads NAGVMQNPRHLVRRRGQEARLRCSPMKGHSHVYWYRQLPEEGLKFMVYLQKENIIDESGMPKERFSAEFPKEGPSILRIQQVVRGDSAAYFCASSPRAADKAFFGQGTRLTVV.

The chain employs TRBV7-7 and TRBJ2-3, with 7 nucleotides matching TRBD1. Germline V CDR1 and CDR2: SSHAT, FNYEAQ (reference sequence). With V trimmed by 6 bases and J by 3 bases, 12 bases remained unmatched. The length of the CDR3 is 16 residues. Written as DNA, the CDR3 is TGTGCCAGCAGTCCATCGCCCGGGACAGCTACAGATACGCAGTATTTT. It codes for CASSPSPGTATDTQYF. Full variable domain (remainder filled in from reference TRBV7-7 and TRBJ2-3): GAGVSQSPRYKVTKRGQDVTLRCDPISSHATLYWYQQALGQGPEFLTYFNYEAQPDKSGLPSDRFSAERPEGSISTLTIQRTEQRDSAMYRCASSPSPGTATDTQYFGPGTRLTVL.